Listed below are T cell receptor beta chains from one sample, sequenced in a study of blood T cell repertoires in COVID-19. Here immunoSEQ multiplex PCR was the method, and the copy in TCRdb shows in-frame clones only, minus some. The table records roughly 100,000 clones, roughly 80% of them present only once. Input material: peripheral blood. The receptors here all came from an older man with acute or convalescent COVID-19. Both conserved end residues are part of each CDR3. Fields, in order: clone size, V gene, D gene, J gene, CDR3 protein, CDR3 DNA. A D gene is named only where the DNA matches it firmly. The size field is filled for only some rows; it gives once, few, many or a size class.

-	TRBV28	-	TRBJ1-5	CASLSPNQPQHF	TGTGCCAGTCTATCCCCCAATCAGCCCCAGCATTTT
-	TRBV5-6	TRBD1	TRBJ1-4	CASSFLKTGGDRTNEKLFF	TGTGCCAGCAGCTTTCTCAAGACAGGGGGCGATCGGACTAATGAAAAACTGTTTTTT
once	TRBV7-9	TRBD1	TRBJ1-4	CASTIYPGRGHANEKLFF	TGTGCCAGCACCATTTATCCCGGCAGGGGGCATGCTAATGAAAAACTGTTTTTT
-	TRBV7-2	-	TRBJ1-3	CASSLAGAAGNTIYF	TGTGCCAGCAGCTTAGCAGGGGCAGCTGGAAACACCATATATTTT
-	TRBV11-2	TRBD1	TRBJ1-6	CASSLGTAKSPLHF	TGTGCCAGCAGCTTGGGGACAGCTAAGTCACCCCTCCACTTT
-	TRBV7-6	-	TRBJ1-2	CASSLGVGRDYGYTF	TGTGCCAGCAGCTTAGGTGTCGGCAGGGACTATGGCTACACCTTC
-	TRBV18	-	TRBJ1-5	CATKATTTQGQPQHF	TGTGCCACCAAAGCGACGACCACACAGGGCCAGCCCCAGCATTTT
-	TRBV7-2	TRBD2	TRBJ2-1	CASSLAGTSGRGSYNEQFF	TGTGCCAGCAGCTTAGCCGGGACTAGCGGGAGGGGCTCCTACAATGAGCAGTTCTTC
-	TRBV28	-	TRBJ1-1	CASSFRGTEAFF	TGTGCCAGCAGTTTTCGGGGCACTGAAGCTTTCTTT
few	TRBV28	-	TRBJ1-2	CAISTALYGYTF	TGTGCCATCTCGACAGCCCTCTATGGCTACACCTTC
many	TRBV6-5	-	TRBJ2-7	CASSYGAYSYEQYF	TGTGCCAGCAGTTACGGGGCGTACTCCTACGAGCAGTACTTC
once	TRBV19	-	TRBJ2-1	CASSPQANEQFF	TGTGCCAGTAGTCCCCAGGCTAATGAGCAGTTCTTC
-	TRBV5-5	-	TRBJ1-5	CASSLGQSPPQHF	TGTGCCAGCAGCTTGGGACAGAGCCCGCCCCAGCATTTT
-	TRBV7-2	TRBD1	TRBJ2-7	CASSTPPGQGSYEQYF	TGTGCCAGCAGCACGCCCCCGGGACAGGGGTCCTACGAGCAGTACTTC
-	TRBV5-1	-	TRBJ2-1	CASSLAGNEQFF	TGCGCCAGCAGCTTGGCAGGGAATGAGCAGTTCTTC
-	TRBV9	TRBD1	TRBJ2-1	CASSTRDRVYYNEQFF	TGTGCCAGCAGCACACGAGACAGGGTGTACTACAATGAGCAGTTCTTC
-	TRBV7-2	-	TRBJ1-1	CASSLDGWGGTEAFF	TGTGCCAGCAGCTTAGATGGATGGGGGGGGACTGAAGCTTTCTTT
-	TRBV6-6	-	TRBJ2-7	CASKEGGGPGEQYF	TGTGCCAGCAAAGAAGGCGGGGGCCCCGGGGAGCAGTACTTC
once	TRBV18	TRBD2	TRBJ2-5	CASSLGLAGVETQYF	TGTGCCAGCTCATTGGGACTAGCGGGAGTTGAGACCCAGTACTTC
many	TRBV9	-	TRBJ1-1	CASSAFAGLTLDTEAFF	TGTGCCAGCAGCGCCTTCGCGGGCCTGACGCTGGACACTGAAGCTTTCTTT
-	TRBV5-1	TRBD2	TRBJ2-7	CASSPQSGTPYEQYF	TGCGCCAGCAGCCCTCAGAGCGGGACCCCCTACGAGCAGTACTTC
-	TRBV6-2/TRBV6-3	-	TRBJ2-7	CASSPPTGVRSEQYF	TGTGCCAGCAGCCCTCCGACGGGGGTCCGCTCCGAGCAGTACTTC
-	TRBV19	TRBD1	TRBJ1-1	CASRGPSNRGTEAFF	TGTGCCAGTAGGGGACCGTCGAACAGGGGGACTGAAGCTTTCTTT
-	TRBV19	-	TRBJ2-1	CASSIDGSGSYSSEQFF	TGTGCCAGTAGTATAGACGGGAGCGGGTCTTACTCCAGTGAGCAGTTCTTC
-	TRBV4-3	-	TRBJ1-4	CASSQDIRATEKLFF	TGCGCCAGCAGCCAAGATATCAGGGCTACTGAAAAACTGTTTTTT
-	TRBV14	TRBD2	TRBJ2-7	CASSHRSGRLAPRLYF	TGTGCCAGCAGCCACCGATCGGGGAGACTAGCTCCACGGTTGTACTTC
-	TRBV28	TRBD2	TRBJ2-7	CASRLGTSDSYEQYF	TGTGCCAGCAGACTTGGGACTAGCGACTCCTACGAGCAGTACTTC
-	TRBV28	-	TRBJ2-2	CASSQGGAGTGELFF	TGTGCCAGCAGTCAAGGGGGCGCGGGGACCGGGGAGCTGTTTTTT
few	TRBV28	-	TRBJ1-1	CASSSGTEAFF	TGTGCCAGCAGTTCGGGTACTGAAGCTTTCTTT
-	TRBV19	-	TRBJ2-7	CASSTSGLDEQYF	TGTGCCAGTAGTACCTCGGGACTCGACGAGCAGTACTTC
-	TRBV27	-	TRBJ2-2	CASSFRVPGELFF	TGTGCCAGCAGTTTTAGAGTCCCCGGGGAGCTGTTTTTT
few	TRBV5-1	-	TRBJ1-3	CASSPRTNSGNTIYF	TGCGCCAGCAGCCCCAGGACAAACTCTGGAAACACCATATATTTT
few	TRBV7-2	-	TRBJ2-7	CASSTRVGFYEQYF	TGTGCCAGCAGCACCAGGGTGGGGTTCTACGAGCAGTACTTC
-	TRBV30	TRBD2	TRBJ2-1	CAWISGLAGYNEQFF	TGTGCCTGGATTTCGGGACTAGCGGGTTACAATGAGCAGTTCTTC
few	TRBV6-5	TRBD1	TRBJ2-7	CASSQDRERYF	TGTGCCAGCAGCCAGGACAGGGAGCGGTACTTC
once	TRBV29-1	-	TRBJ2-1	CSGRRDTGEQFF	TGCAGCGGCCGCCGGGACACCGGTGAGCAGTTCTTC
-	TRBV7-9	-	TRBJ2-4	CASSSRLGGKNIQYF	TGTGCCAGCAGCTCCCGACTAGGAGGCAAAAACATTCAGTACTTC
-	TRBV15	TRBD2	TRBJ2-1	CATSPDSGSSLYEQFF	TGTGCCACCAGCCCCGATAGCGGGAGTAGCTTATATGAGCAGTTCTTC
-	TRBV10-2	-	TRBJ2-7	CASSSSSYEQYF	TGCGCCAGCAGTTCTAGCTCCTACGAGCAGTACTTC
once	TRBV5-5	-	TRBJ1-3	CASSWYAGVSGNTIYF	TGTGCCAGCAGCTGGTATGCGGGGGTTTCTGGAAACACCATATATTTT
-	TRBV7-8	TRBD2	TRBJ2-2	CASMGTTYTGELFF	TGTGCCAGCATGGGGACTACCTACACCGGGGAGCTGTTTTTT
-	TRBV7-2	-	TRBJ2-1	CASSLRGGTDHNEQFF	TGTGCCAGCAGCTTACGGGGGGGGACAGACCACAATGAGCAGTTCTTC
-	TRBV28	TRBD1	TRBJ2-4	CASSPAGQGPRNIQYF	TGTGCCAGCAGTCCAGCGGGACAGGGGCCAAGAAACATTCAGTACTTC
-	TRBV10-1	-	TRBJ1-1	CASSESVGGEAFF	TGCGCCAGCAGTGAGTCGGTGGGGGGAGAAGCTTTCTTT
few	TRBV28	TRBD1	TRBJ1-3	CASSLLGQTGNTIYF	TGTGCCAGCAGTCTATTGGGACAGACTGGAAACACCATATATTTT
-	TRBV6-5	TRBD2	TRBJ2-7	CASRPGGSSYEQYF	TGTGCCAGCAGGCCGGGGGGGAGCTCCTACGAGCAGTACTTC
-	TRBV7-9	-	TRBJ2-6	CASSLVGANGANVLTF	TGTGCCAGCAGCTTAGTGGGGGCAAATGGGGCCAACGTCCTGACTTTC
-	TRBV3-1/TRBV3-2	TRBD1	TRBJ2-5	CASSQRQGQETQYF	TGTGCCAGCAGCCAAAGACAGGGGCAAGAGACCCAGTACTTC
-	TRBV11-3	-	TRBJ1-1	CASSFHREAFF	TGTGCCAGCAGCTTCCACAGGGAAGCTTTCTTT
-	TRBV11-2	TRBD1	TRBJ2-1	CASSLRDRVGNEQFF	TGTGCCAGCAGCTTACGGGACAGGGTCGGCAATGAGCAGTTCTTC
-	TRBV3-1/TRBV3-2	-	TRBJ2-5	CASSPVAGGLGETQYF	TGTGCCAGCAGCCCCGTCGCCGGGGGACTTGGGGAGACCCAGTACTTC
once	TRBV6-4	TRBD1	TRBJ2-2	CASKVQGAETGELFF	TGTGCCAGCAAGGTCCAGGGGGCGGAAACCGGGGAGCTGTTTTTT
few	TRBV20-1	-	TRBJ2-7	CSASGTNPYEQYF	TGCAGTGCTAGTGGGACAAACCCCTACGAGCAGTACTTC
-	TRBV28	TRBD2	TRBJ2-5	CASSLSTSGGGTQYF	TGTGCCAGCAGTTTATCGACTAGCGGGGGGGGGACCCAGTACTTC
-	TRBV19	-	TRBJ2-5	CASSIRSLPGETQYF	TGTGCCAGTAGTATCCGGTCTCTCCCGGGGGAGACCCAGTACTTC
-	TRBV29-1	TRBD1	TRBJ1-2	CSTDRGGVDGYTF	TGCAGCACAGACAGGGGAGGGGTGGATGGCTACACCTTC
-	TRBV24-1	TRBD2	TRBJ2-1	CATSDAHGTSGGSGNEQFF	TGTGCCACCAGTGATGCCCACGGGACTAGCGGGGGTTCGGGCAATGAGCAGTTCTTC
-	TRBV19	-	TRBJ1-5	CASSGTNSRGNQPQHF	TGTGCCAGTAGTGGGACAAACTCCCGAGGCAATCAGCCCCAGCATTTT
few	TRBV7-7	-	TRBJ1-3	CASSSTAVSGNTIYF	TGTGCCAGCAGCAGCACCGCGGTATCTGGAAACACCATATATTTT
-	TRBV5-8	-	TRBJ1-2	CASSPRGFNNYGYTF	TGTGCCAGCAGCCCCAGGGGCTTCAATAACTATGGCTACACCTTC